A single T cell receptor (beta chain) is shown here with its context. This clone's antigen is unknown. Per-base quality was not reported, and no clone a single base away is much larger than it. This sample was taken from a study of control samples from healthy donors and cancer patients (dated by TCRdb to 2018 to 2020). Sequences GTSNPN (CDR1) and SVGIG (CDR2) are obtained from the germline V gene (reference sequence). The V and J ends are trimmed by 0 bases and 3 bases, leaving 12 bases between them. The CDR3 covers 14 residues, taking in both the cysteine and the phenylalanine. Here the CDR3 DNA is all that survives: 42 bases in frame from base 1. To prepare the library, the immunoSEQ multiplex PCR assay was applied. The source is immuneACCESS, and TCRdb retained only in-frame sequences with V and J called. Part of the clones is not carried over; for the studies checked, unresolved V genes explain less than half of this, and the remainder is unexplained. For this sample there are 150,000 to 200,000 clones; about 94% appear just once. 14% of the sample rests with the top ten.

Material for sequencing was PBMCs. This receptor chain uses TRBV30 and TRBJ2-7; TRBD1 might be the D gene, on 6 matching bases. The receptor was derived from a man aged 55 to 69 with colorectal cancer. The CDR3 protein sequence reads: CAWSVQRGYYEQYF. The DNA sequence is TGTGCCTGGAGTGTACAAAGGGGGTACTACGAGCAGTACTTC.